The present T cell receptor (beta chain) was sequenced within a study of Graves' ophthalmopathy and Graves' hyperthyroidism. About the research overall: The blood sample was drawn at first diagnosis and before any treatment.

This clonotype was seen at least ten times. What it binds is unknown. There are 18 residues in the CDR3. Deletions cut 3 bases from V and 0 bases from J, with 18 bases between. Looked up from germline, CDR1 is MGHRA and CDR2 is YSYEKL. Patients were excluded if they had other autoimmune diseases or uncontrolled infections, and likewise if pregnancy or lactation applied. Using RNA transcripts, the TCR beta CDR3 regions were amplified. First-round RT-PCR with HTBI primers preceded a second-round multiplex PCR. TCRdb fed the multiplex PCR reads into MiXCR, producing one record per CDR3 protein. The data show almost 400,000 distinct CDR3 sequences, with about a sixth seen just once and around 1.5% held by the top ten. General study points: Blood also held most thyroid clonotypes expanded above 0.001 frequency. With just under 71% sensitivity and approximately 73% specificity, the model predicted ophthalmopathy progression.

Sequenced sample: peripheral blood. The chain recombines TRBV4-1 with TRBJ1-3; D gene unclear. The origin of this receptor is a woman younger than 30 with Graves' ophthalmopathy. CDR3 DNA sequence: TGCGCCAGCAGCCATCCCGCCGCCGGCTCCAACTCTGGAAACACCATATATTTT. This translates into CASSHPAAGSNSGNTIYF.